This T cell receptor beta chain was sequenced during a study of T cell repertoires in cytomegalovirus infection. This clonotype has only a few counts. The length of the CDR3 is 15 residues. The V end lost 2 bases, the J end lost 1 base, and 10 bases lay between the germline ends. From germline, CDR1 is LGHNA and CDR2 YSLEER. TCRdb recomputed calls from the reads with MiXCR, one row per CDR3 protein. In the table there are about 530,000 distinct CDR3 sequences, 26% of which are singletons. This sequence joins TRBV4-3 and TRBJ2-3; D is ambiguous. Sequencing was carried out using PBMCs. This TCR came from a human donor in good health (CMV status not recorded). Some clones in this sample may be carry-over from other donors' samples. CDR3 sequence (DNA): TGCGCCAGCAGCCAATCCCTAGTGGGCACAGATACGCAGTATTTT. Amino acids: CASSQSLVGTDTQYF.